This TCR beta chain comes out of a study of T cell repertoires in cytomegalovirus infection. Study information: An indication of both CMV infection and matching HLA type came from public TCR beta signatures.

About this clonotype: Its antigen is as yet unknown.

CDR1 is MNHNY, CDR2 SVGAGI, per germline (reference sequence). Trimming cost V 11 bases and J 13 bases, with 30 bases left between them. The CDR3 covers 15 residues. TCRdb called the reads again in MiXCR, with one record for every CDR3 protein. Of 200,000 or so distinct CDR3 sequences detected, about 39% appear once; the ten largest clones hold around 60%. The specimen was CD8+ T cells from cultured PBMCs, collected from culture after CMV antigen stimulation. The chain joins TRBV6-6 to TRBJ1-5; D ambiguous. This sequence was found in a human donor in good health (CMV status not recorded). Some clones in this sample may be carry-over from other donors' samples. CDR3 bases: TGTGCCTCCTCGATGAAGACTCGGTCAGGCAGGCCGCAGCATTTT. Its protein is CASSMKTRSGRPQHF.